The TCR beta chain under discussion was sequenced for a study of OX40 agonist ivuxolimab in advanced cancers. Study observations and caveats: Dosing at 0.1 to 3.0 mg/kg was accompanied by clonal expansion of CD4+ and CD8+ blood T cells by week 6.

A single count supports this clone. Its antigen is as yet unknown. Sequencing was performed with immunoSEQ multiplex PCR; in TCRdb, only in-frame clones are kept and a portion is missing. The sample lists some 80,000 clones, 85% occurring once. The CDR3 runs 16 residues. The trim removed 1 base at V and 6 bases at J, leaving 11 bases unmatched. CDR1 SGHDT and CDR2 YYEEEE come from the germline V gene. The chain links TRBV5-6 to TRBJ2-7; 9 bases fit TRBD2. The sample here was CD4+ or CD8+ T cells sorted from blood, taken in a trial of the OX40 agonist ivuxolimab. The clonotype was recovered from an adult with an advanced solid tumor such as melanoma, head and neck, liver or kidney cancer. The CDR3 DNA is TGTGCCAGCAGCTTGAGGCGGGGGGGCATTTATAGCGAGCAGTACTTC. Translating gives CASSLRRGGIYSEQYF.